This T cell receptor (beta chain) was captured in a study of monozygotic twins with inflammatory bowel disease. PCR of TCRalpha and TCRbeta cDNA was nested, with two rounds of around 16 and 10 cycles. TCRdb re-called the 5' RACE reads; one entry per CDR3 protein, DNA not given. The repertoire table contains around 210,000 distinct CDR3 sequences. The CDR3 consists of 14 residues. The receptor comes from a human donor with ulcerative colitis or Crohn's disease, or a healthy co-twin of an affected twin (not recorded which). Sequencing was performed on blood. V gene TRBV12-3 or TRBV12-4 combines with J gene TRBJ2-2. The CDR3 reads CASTKKPNTGEPFF.